This T cell receptor beta chain was found in a study of control samples from healthy donors and cancer patients. The data were produced by immunoSEQ multiplex PCR, yet TCRdb's version contains in-frame clones alone and is incomplete. Of some 120,000 clones detected, roughly 90% appear once; the ten largest clones hold more than 2.5%. Between the trimmed V and J ends, which lost 4 bases and 8 bases, there was a span of 12 bases. CDR3 length: 13 amino acids. Germline V gene data show CDR1 as SGHTA and CDR2 as FQGTGA. The sequenced material came from blood. The rearrangement links TRBV7-3 to TRBJ2-1; no firm D call. The TCR comes from a man aged 45-65 years in good health. The CDR3 sequence is CASSSPVGYEQFF. CDR3 nucleotides: TGTGCCAGCAGCTCCCCCGTGGGGTATGAGCAGTTCTTC.